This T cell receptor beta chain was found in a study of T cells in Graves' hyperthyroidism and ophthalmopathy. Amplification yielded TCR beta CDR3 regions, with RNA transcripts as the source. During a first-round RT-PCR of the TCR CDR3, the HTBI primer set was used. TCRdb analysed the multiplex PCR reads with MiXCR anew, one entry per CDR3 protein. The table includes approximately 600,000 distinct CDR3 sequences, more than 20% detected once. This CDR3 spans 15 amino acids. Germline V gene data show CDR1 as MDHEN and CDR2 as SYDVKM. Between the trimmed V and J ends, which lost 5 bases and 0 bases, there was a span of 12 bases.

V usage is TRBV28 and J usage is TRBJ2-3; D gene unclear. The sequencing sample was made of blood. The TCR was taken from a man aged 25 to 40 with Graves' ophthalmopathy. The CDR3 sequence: CASSTRTDSTDTQYF. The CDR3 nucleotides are TGTGCCAGCAGTACTCGGACGGATAGCACAGATACGCAGTATTTT.